The rows below give T cell receptor beta chains drawn from one sample of a study of T cell repertoires in aging, cancer and after chemotherapy. TCRdb used MiXCR to reprocess the multiplex PCR reads, holding one entry per CDR3 protein. This table has fewer than 20,000 distinct CDR3 sequences, 45% to 50% appearing once. The sample consisted of blood. Every receptor here comes from a human donor in good health. Both conserved end residues are part of each CDR3. D genes are given only for firm matches. Part of the rows lack a size; the others show once, few, many or a class for expanded clones.

d_gene: TRBD2; v_gene: TRBV29-1; abundance: once; j_gene: TRBJ2-2; CDR3nt: TGCAGCGTTGATCGGACTAGCGGGGGACGGACCGGGGAGCTGTTTTTT; CDR3aa: CSVDRTSGGRTGELFF
d_gene: .; v_gene: TRBV29-1; abundance: .; j_gene: TRBJ1-2; CDR3nt: TGCAGCGTTGAATACTTTGGGGCAACCACCTTC; CDR3aa: CSVEYFGATTF
d_gene: .; v_gene: TRBV27; abundance: large; j_gene: TRBJ2-5; CDR3nt: TGTGCCAGCAGTTTAGGGGGCGGGTGGACCCAGTACTTC; CDR3aa: CASSLGGGWTQYF
d_gene: .; v_gene: TRBV29-1; abundance: few; j_gene: TRBJ2-1; CDR3nt: TGCAGCGTTGAAGGGGCAGCGGCAGTATCCTACAATGAGCAGTTCTTC; CDR3aa: CSVEGAAAVSYNEQFF
d_gene: .; v_gene: TRBV29-1; abundance: few; j_gene: TRBJ2-1; CDR3nt: TGCAGCGTTGAAGACCTGAACCAGCGGCCGTTCTTC; CDR3aa: CSVEDLNQRPFF
d_gene: .; v_gene: TRBV27; abundance: few; j_gene: TRBJ2-1; CDR3nt: TGTGCCAGCAGTCTGACCAGGTGGAATGAGCAGTTCTTC; CDR3aa: CASSLTRWNEQFF
d_gene: TRBD1; v_gene: TRBV19; abundance: few; j_gene: TRBJ2-2; CDR3nt: TGTGCCAGTAGCACGCAGGGGGCCGGGGAGCTGTTTTTT; CDR3aa: CASSTQGAGELFF
d_gene: TRBD2; v_gene: TRBV6-5; abundance: few; j_gene: TRBJ2-1; CDR3nt: TGTGCCAGCAGTTACAGGGCGACTAGCGGGAGGCATGAGCAGTTCTTC; CDR3aa: CASSYRATSGRHEQFF
d_gene: TRBD1; v_gene: TRBV27; abundance: .; j_gene: TRBJ2-7; CDR3nt: TGTGCCAGCAGGAGATCCGGGACAGGGGGTACAAAAAGCTCCTACGAGCAGTACTTC; CDR3aa: CASRRSGTGGTKSSYEQYF
d_gene: .; v_gene: TRBV29-1; abundance: .; j_gene: TRBJ1-3; CDR3nt: TGCAGCGTTGGTACGGGTGTCTCTGGAAACACCATATATTTT; CDR3aa: CSVGTGVSGNTIYF
d_gene: .; v_gene: TRBV6-6; abundance: once; j_gene: TRBJ1-4; CDR3nt: TGTGCCACCCCCGGGGGGGTTAATGAAAAACTGTTTTTT; CDR3aa: CATPGGVNEKLFF
d_gene: .; v_gene: TRBV29-1; abundance: medium-sized; j_gene: TRBJ2-7; CDR3nt: TGCAGCGTTCGGACGGTTTACGAGCAGTACTTC; CDR3aa: CSVRTVYEQYF
d_gene: TRBD2; v_gene: TRBV12-3/TRBV12-4; abundance: few; j_gene: TRBJ2-3; CDR3nt: TGTGCCAGCAGCGACATGGAGCGGGAAAGCGCAGATACGCAGTATTTT; CDR3aa: CASSDMERESADTQYF
d_gene: .; v_gene: TRBV11-1; abundance: few; j_gene: TRBJ2-3; CDR3nt: TGTGCCAGCAGTACGGACTCAGATACGCAGTATTTT; CDR3aa: CASSTDSDTQYF
d_gene: .; v_gene: TRBV27; abundance: .; j_gene: TRBJ2-7; CDR3nt: TGTGCCACCAGGGGGGCCAACTCCTACGAGCAGTACTTC; CDR3aa: CATRGANSYEQYF
d_gene: .; v_gene: TRBV15; abundance: few; j_gene: TRBJ1-6; CDR3nt: TGTGCCACCAGCCCAGCTGGGGGATCACCCCTCCACTTT; CDR3aa: CATSPAGGSPLHF
d_gene: TRBD2; v_gene: TRBV29-1; abundance: few; j_gene: TRBJ2-1; CDR3nt: TGCAGCGTTGATGCCCCTAGCGGGAGGGCCCGGGAGCAGTTCTTC; CDR3aa: CSVDAPSGRAREQFF
d_gene: TRBD1; v_gene: TRBV19; abundance: .; j_gene: TRBJ2-5; CDR3nt: TGTGCCAGTAGTCCACAGGGGGCCTGGGAGACCCAGTACTTC; CDR3aa: CASSPQGAWETQYF
d_gene: .; v_gene: TRBV10-3; abundance: .; j_gene: TRBJ2-3; CDR3nt: TGTGCCATCAGTGGGCGGGACGGCACAGATACGCAGTATTTT; CDR3aa: CAISGRDGTDTQYF
d_gene: TRBD2; v_gene: TRBV19; abundance: .; j_gene: TRBJ2-2; CDR3nt: TGTGCCAGTAGGACTAGCGGGAGGACAACCACCGGGGAGCTGTTTTTT; CDR3aa: CASRTSGRTTTGELFF
d_gene: TRBD1; v_gene: TRBV6-5; abundance: .; j_gene: TRBJ2-3; CDR3nt: TGTGCCAGCAGTTATACCGGGACAGGGAGGTCAGATACGCAGTATTTT; CDR3aa: CASSYTGTGRSDTQYF
d_gene: TRBD1; v_gene: TRBV19; abundance: .; j_gene: TRBJ2-7; CDR3nt: TGTGCCAGTAGTACCGGGACAGGGGGCTCCTACGAGCAGTACTTC; CDR3aa: CASSTGTGGSYEQYF
d_gene: TRBD1; v_gene: TRBV6-5; abundance: .; j_gene: TRBJ1-4; CDR3nt: TGTGCCAGCAGCCGCGGAACCCCGGGACAGGGAAGAGAAAAACTGTTTTTT; CDR3aa: CASSRGTPGQGREKLFF
d_gene: TRBD2; v_gene: TRBV29-1; abundance: medium-sized; j_gene: TRBJ2-2; CDR3nt: TGCAGCCCGCTCACTAGCGGGAGAAGATCCGCGAACACCGGGGAGCTGTTTTTT; CDR3aa: CSPLTSGRRSANTGELFF
d_gene: .; v_gene: TRBV6-2/TRBV6-3; abundance: .; j_gene: TRBJ1-2; CDR3nt: TGTGCCAGCAGCCAGGGAGGGAGTTATGGCTACACCTTC; CDR3aa: CASSQGGSYGYTF
d_gene: .; v_gene: TRBV15; abundance: .; j_gene: TRBJ2-3; CDR3nt: TGTGCCACCAGCAGCCTCCCCCTTCAGGGAGGCACAGATACGCAGTATTTT; CDR3aa: CATSSLPLQGGTDTQYF
d_gene: .; v_gene: TRBV24-1; abundance: .; j_gene: TRBJ2-1; CDR3nt: TGTGCCACCAGTCCCCCGAGGGGTCCCTTCAATGAGCAGTTCTTC; CDR3aa: CATSPPRGPFNEQFF
d_gene: .; v_gene: TRBV6-5; abundance: .; j_gene: TRBJ2-7; CDR3nt: TGTGCCAGCAGTCGTGCCTCGGACAGAAAGTACTTC; CDR3aa: CASSRASDRKYF
d_gene: .; v_gene: TRBV5-4; abundance: few; j_gene: TRBJ2-7; CDR3nt: TGTGCCAGCAGCTTGGAACCCGCTAGCTCCTACGAGCAGTACTTC; CDR3aa: CASSLEPASSYEQYF
d_gene: .; v_gene: TRBV19; abundance: few; j_gene: TRBJ2-7; CDR3nt: TGTGCCAGTAGTATGGTGGGAGGGGGCGAGCAGTACTTC; CDR3aa: CASSMVGGGEQYF
d_gene: TRBD1; v_gene: TRBV19; abundance: .; j_gene: TRBJ1-1; CDR3nt: TGTGCCAGTAGTCTACAGGGGAATCCTGAAGCTTTCTTT; CDR3aa: CASSLQGNPEAFF
d_gene: .; v_gene: TRBV27; abundance: .; j_gene: TRBJ2-7; CDR3nt: TGTGCCAGCAGTTTCAGTGGTGTGTCCAGGGACGAGCAGTACTTC; CDR3aa: CASSFSGVSRDEQYF
d_gene: .; v_gene: TRBV11-1; abundance: .; j_gene: TRBJ2-1; CDR3nt: TGTGCCAGCAGCTTATTGGGTGTCAGCTCCTACAATGAGCAGTTCTTC; CDR3aa: CASSLLGVSSYNEQFF
d_gene: .; v_gene: TRBV6-5; abundance: .; j_gene: TRBJ2-7; CDR3nt: TGTGCCAGTACAGTGTCCGTTGCAACCTACGAGCAGTACTTC; CDR3aa: CASTVSVATYEQYF
d_gene: TRBD1; v_gene: TRBV27; abundance: .; j_gene: TRBJ2-7; CDR3nt: TGTGCCAGCAGGACGACAGGGACCTACGAGCAGTACTTC; CDR3aa: CASRTTGTYEQYF
d_gene: TRBD1; v_gene: TRBV12-3/TRBV12-4; abundance: once; j_gene: TRBJ2-7; CDR3nt: TGTGCCAGCAGCCGGGACCCGGGACAGCTCCAGTACTTC; CDR3aa: CASSRDPGQLQYF
d_gene: .; v_gene: TRBV27; abundance: few; j_gene: TRBJ2-1; CDR3nt: TGTGCCAGCAGTTCCGAAGGGAATCTGGGATTCAATGAGCAGTTCTTC; CDR3aa: CASSSEGNLGFNEQFF
d_gene: .; v_gene: TRBV18; abundance: .; j_gene: TRBJ2-1; CDR3nt: TGTGCCAGCTCTCCGGTGGTAGCTGGAAATGAGCAGTTCTTC; CDR3aa: CASSPVVAGNEQFF
d_gene: .; v_gene: TRBV29-1; abundance: .; j_gene: TRBJ2-4; CDR3nt: TGCAGCGTAGCTTCCGGGACGGGGAAAAACATTCAGTACTTC; CDR3aa: CSVASGTGKNIQYF
d_gene: TRBD2; v_gene: TRBV29-1; abundance: .; j_gene: TRBJ2-1; CDR3nt: TGCAGTGCCCGGGGGTGGACTAGCGGGAGGGCCTCAAGCTCCTACAATGAGCAGTTCTTC; CDR3aa: CSARGWTSGRASSSYNEQFF
d_gene: TRBD1; v_gene: TRBV29-1; abundance: medium-sized; j_gene: TRBJ2-7; CDR3nt: TGCAGCGTTGGACAGGGGCTCTTCTACGAGCAGTACTTC; CDR3aa: CSVGQGLFYEQYF
d_gene: .; v_gene: TRBV5-4; abundance: .; j_gene: TRBJ2-1; CDR3nt: TGTGCCAGCAGCTTCTTAGCGAGCCGCTCCTACAATGAGCAGTTCTTC; CDR3aa: CASSFLASRSYNEQFF
d_gene: .; v_gene: TRBV30; abundance: medium-sized; j_gene: TRBJ2-3; CDR3nt: TGTGCCTGGAAGGTGACAGATACGCAGTATTTT; CDR3aa: CAWKVTDTQYF